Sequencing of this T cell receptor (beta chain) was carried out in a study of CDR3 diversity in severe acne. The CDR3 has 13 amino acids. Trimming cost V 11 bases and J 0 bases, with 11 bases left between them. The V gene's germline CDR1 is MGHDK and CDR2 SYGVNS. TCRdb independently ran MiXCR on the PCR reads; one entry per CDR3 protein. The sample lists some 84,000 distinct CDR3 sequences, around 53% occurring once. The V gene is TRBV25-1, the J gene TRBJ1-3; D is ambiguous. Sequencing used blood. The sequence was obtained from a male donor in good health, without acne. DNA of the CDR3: TGTGCCCGAGCGACCAGCTCTGGAAACACCATATATTTT. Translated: CARATSSGNTIYF.